This entry concerns a single TCR beta chain. Its target antigen remains unknown. Base qualities are missing; no much larger clone stands one base away. This sample is part of a study of cytomegalovirus exposure and HLA in healthy donors (dated by TCRdb to 2016 to 2017). A note on the overall study: An earlier analysis of approximately 640 of the donors reported 250 to 300 Gb of sequence data and some 120 million unique TCR beta sequences from roughly 180 million T cells. Because of strong linkage in the cohort, roughly five DR-DQ haplotypes were treated as single units for association and clustering. The later analysis used no new phenotypic data to find candidate immune exposures, relying instead on TCR beta sequences and their occurrence across donors. The number of typed donors differed by locus: roughly 620-630 for A, B, C, DRB1 and DQB1; 500 to 550 for DQA1; approximately 610 for DPA1; and about 450 for DPB1. Donor age, sex, ethnicity and CMV serostatus were compiled alongside the repertoire data. The genetic ancestry cluster associated with self-reported Caucasian donors included roughly 84% of the approximately 430 genotyped donors. Every repertoire in the discovery cohort had been generated on one and the same sequencing platform. Besides the first cohort of 500 to 700 subjects, a separate validation cohort made up of 120 different subjects was used. Both class I and class II loci were covered by HLA typing, at four-digit resolution. To predict cytomegalovirus infection status, the study brought together high-throughput TCR immunosequencing, statistical association of individual TCRs with disease status, and machine learning. To study patterns of TCR occurrence, a later analysis re-analyzed previously published TCR beta repertoires from 500 to 850 donors and added high-resolution HLA genotyping. The study aimed to test whether signatures of past pathogen exposure could be identified by cataloging public T cell receptors. To decide whether each TCR beta V gene segment behaved as functional or pseudogenic, an earlier analysis of fewer than 750 of the donors relied on high-throughput TCR beta sequencing. Across some 400 genotyped donors of the cohort, an average of roughly 250,000 unique TCR beta nucleotide sequences per donor were sequenced, and approximately 19% of those sequences were non-productive. A later genetic analysis took genome-wide SNP genotypes for about 55% of the 666 donors and used that subset as a discovery cohort. The study profiled the T cell repertoires of approximately 700 subjects by immunosequencing and related them to cytomegalovirus serostatus. An early release that covered 500 to 800 HLA-typed donors contained about 290 gigabases of sequencing data and approximately 85 million unique TCR sequences. The paper as a whole reports these results and caveats: A later genetic analysis reported fewer N-insertions in productive TCRs among donors in an Asian-associated ancestry cluster than the roughly 670-donor mean. Cytomegalovirus status was reported to be diagnosed by the classifier with high specificity and sensitivity in both the original and validation cohorts. A few of the identified cytomegalovirus-associated TCR beta chains were confirmed in vitro to be specific for cytomegalovirus antigens. The study gave a list of over 150 TCR beta chains associated with cytomegalovirus. Compared with equally common non-associated chains, HLA-associated TCR beta chains in a later analysis were more clonally expanded and had lower generation probabilities. A later analysis reported that several top co-occurrence clusters appeared linked to parvovirus B19, influenza, CMV and Epstein-Barr virus. Linkage disequilibrium might explain the correlated functional status among segregating V segments, but an unknown experimental factor could not be ruled out. Sequencing depth was assumed to be roughly uniform across donors in the presence/absence analyses, though that assumption may not hold. In an earlier analysis of 450 to 750 of the donors, most TCR beta V segments appeared in productive rearrangements about 90% or about 30% of the time, broadly matching IMGT annotations. A later genetic analysis associated a missense DCLRE1C variant with V-gene and J-gene trimming of TCR beta chains, and an independent cohort replicated the association. Most TCR sequences were seen in very few donors, while some public TCRs were found in many individuals. In this cohort, only TCR beta chains were sequenced, and detectable features were limited by the absence of alpha or paired-chain data. The sequencing pipeline was judged likely to have produced a cluster of highly shared sequence variants as a technical artifact. CMV serostatus was the only immune exposure information available for the cohort. Because the 87-base-pair reads could not distinguish some IMGT-functional V segments, including TRBV6-2 and TRBV6-3, those segments were excluded. A later analysis found that TCR association rates varied across HLA loci, with DRB1 alleles showing the most associated TCRs and HLA-C alleles the fewest. A further reported finding was that TCR beta sequences accurately predicted the HLA-A and HLA-B alleles for most subjects in the first cohort. A later analysis associated approximately 17,000 TCR beta sequences with specific HLA alleles at a false discovery rate of 0.05. The authors suggested that the approach could potentially be generalized to other disease states and immunological phenotypes. Because counts were too low, 15 to 20 rarely observed V segments, including chromosome 9 orphons, were excluded from the earlier analysis of several hundred of the donors. Assigning TCR associations to individual alleles was difficult when HLA alleles, especially DR and DQ, strongly co-occurred. Because HLA typing was missing for some donors at each locus, association tests included only the typed subset. A later analysis found that most CMV-associated TCR beta chains appeared HLA-restricted, with HLA associations seemingly driven largely by CMV exposure.

In total, around 600 healthy bone marrow donors made up the cohort. At the time of sampling, all cohort members were nominally healthy, though unrecorded immune exposures were likely present. The donor tested CMV seropositive, placing the donor among the roughly 300 seropositive members of the cohort. Each donor provided a peripheral blood sample, and peripheral blood mononuclear cells were used for TCR beta sequencing. The Qiagen DNeasy Blood Extraction Kit was used to extract genomic DNA from the blood cell samples. The CDR3 runs 16 residues from the cysteine to the phenylalanine. Left in the record is the CDR3 DNA by itself, 48 bases read in frame from the first base. The germline V gene (reference sequence) sets CDR1 to LNHDA and CDR2 to SQIVND. V is shortened by 0 bases, J by 2 bases, and the region joining them spans 11 bases. Libraries were prepared through the immunoSEQ multiplex PCR assay. The multiplex PCR relied on a mix of 60 forward primers for TCR Vbeta segments and 13 reverse primers for TCR Jbeta segments. A multiplex PCR assay on genomic DNA amplified the CDR3 region of rearranged TCR beta genes. Amplified TCR beta libraries were sequenced as 87-base-pair reads on the Illumina HiSeq System. The paper's processing steps were these. A later analysis tallied 75 million to 85 million unique TCR beta chains across the 666 repertoires, and some 12 million of those chains were shared by two or more donors. A nearest-neighbor algorithm error-corrected the raw reads and collapsed the reads into unique sequences, merging closely related sequences to remove PCR and sequencing errors. To assign V, D and J gene segments, CDR3 sequences were aligned to IMGT reference sequences. Each retained sequence needed at least a six-nucleotide match to both a V gene segment and a J gene segment. Rearrangements were classified as productive when the CDR3 lacked stop codons and remained in frame with V and J, and all other rearrangements were classified as non-productive. Following IMGT convention, CDR3 was defined as the stretch from the second conserved V-encoded cysteine up to the conserved J-encoded phenylalanine. The earlier analysis of approximately 590 of the donors excluded any sequence lacking an unambiguous match to a single V gene segment. In an earlier analysis of 587 of the donors, V segments were called functional above 56.7% productive rearrangements and were called segregating when the between-donor standard deviation exceeded 5%. A statistical classification framework was built for diagnosing cytomegalovirus status from the catalog of TCR beta chain sequences. V and J gene assignment, in a later analysis, came from comparing TCR nucleotide sequences with IMGT/GENE-DB human TR gene sequences. A later analysis assigned CDR3 sequences and most-parsimonious VDJ recombination scenarios with the TCRdist pipeline. In a later analysis, every TCR beta chain was defined by the combination of its CDR3 amino acid sequence and its V-gene family, and reads without a unique V-gene family were dropped. In a later analysis, approximately 640 highly shared, low-generation-probability nucleotide sequences were removed to address suspected cross-contamination and a sequencing artifact. In a later analysis, a clonal expansion index was calculated for each public chain from normalized within-repertoire ranks of inferred template counts. Generation probabilities in a later analysis came from a VDJ recombination model fitted to out-of-frame rearrangements, and those results were checked against IGoR. Hypergeometric tests were used in a later analysis to score TCR-TCR, TCR-HLA and TCR-CMV co-occurrence, with a repertoire-size bias correction applied to the TCR pairs. In a later analysis, false discovery rates were estimated by permuting HLA or CMV assignments 20 times. In a later analysis, co-occurring TCRs were grouped using DBSCAN, with TCRdist sequence similarity added in when clustering inside HLA-allele-positive subsets. Repertoires with fewer than 30,000 or more than 120,000 public chains were left out of co-occurrence clustering, as were four to six repertoires with anomalous nucleotide sharing. TCRdb obtained this table from immuneACCESS and retained in-frame rearrangements with V and J assigned. These tables miss some clones; where compared with another copy, unresolved V genes account for less than half of the shortfall, and the remainder is unexplained. For V, J and clone size, that table is used; D and trimming come from the DNA. A total of around 100,000 clones appear in this sample, under 85% of them only once. In total, the top ten clones hold roughly 4% of the sample.

This TCR was recovered from a man aged 45 to 65 in good health and CMV-seropositive. Here the chain combines TRBV19 and TRBJ1-5, with no reliable assignment of the D segment. The material sequenced was PBMCs. Read as DNA, the sequence is TGTGCCAGTAGTATAGAGTTCTGGCAGGGCAATCAGCCCCAGCATTTT. Translated, it reads CASSIEFWQGNQPQHF.